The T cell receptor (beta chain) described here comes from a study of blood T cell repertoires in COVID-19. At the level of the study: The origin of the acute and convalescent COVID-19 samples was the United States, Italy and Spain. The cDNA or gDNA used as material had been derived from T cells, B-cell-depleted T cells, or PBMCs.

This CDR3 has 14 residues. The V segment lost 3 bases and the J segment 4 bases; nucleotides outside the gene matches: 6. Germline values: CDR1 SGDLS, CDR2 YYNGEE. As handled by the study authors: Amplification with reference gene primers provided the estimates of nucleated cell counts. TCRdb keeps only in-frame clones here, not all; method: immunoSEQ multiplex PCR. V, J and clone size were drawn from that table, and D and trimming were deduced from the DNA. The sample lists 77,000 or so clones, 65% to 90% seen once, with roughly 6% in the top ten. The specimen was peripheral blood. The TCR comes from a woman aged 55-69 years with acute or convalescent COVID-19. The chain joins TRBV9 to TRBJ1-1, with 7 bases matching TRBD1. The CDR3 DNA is TGTGCCAGCAGCGAGGGGGCCGGGGGCACTGAAGCTTTCTTT. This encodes CASSEGAGGTEAFF.